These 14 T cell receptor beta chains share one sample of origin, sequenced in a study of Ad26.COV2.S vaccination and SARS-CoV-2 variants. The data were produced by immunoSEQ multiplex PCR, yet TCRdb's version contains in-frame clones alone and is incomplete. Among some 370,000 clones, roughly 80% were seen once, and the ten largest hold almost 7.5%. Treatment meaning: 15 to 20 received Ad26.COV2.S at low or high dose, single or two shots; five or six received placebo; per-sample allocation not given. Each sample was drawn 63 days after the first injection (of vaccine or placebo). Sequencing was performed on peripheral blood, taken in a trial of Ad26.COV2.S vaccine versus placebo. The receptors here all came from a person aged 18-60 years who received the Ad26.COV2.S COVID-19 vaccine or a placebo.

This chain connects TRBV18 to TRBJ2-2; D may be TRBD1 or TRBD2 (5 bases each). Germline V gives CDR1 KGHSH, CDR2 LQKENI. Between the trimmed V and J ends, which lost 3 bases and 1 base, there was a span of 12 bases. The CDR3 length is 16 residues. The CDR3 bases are TGTGCCAGCTCACCCCCCGGGACCTTGAACACCGGGGAGCTGTTTTTT. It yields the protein CASSPPGTLNTGELFF.

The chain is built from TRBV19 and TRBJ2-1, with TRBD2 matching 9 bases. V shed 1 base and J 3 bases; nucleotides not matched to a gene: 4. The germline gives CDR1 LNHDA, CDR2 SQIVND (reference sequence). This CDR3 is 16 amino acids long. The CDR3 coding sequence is TGTGCCAGTAGTATAGGGGGAGCGGGAGGCTACAATGAGCAGTTCTTC. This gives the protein CASSIGGAGGYNEQFF.

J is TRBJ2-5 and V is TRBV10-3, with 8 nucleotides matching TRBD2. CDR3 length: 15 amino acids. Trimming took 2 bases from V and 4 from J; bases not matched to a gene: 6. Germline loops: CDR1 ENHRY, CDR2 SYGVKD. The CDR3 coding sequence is TGTGCCATCAGTGAGGGAGTAGCGGGAATAGAGACCCAGTACTTC. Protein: CAISEGVAGIETQYF.

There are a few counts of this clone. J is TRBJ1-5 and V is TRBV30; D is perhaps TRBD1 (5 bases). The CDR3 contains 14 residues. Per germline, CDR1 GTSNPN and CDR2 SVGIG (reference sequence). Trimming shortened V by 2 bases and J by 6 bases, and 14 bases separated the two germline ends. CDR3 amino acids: CAWSTGTGSQPQHF. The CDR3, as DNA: TGTGCCTGGAGTACAGGCACGGGGTCTCAGCCCCAGCATTTT.

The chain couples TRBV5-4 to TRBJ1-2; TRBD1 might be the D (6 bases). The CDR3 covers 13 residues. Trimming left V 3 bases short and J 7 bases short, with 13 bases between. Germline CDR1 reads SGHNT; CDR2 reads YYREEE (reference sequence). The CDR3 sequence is CASSSQRGGGYTF. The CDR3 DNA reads TGTGCCAGCAGCTCCCAGAGGGGGGGTGGCTACACCTTC.

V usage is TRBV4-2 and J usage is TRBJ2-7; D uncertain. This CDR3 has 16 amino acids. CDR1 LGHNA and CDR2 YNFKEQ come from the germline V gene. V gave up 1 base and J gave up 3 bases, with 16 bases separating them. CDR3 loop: CASSQVKALGHYEQYF. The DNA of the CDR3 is TGTGCCAGCAGCCAAGTGAAGGCCCTCGGGCACTACGAGCAGTACTTC.

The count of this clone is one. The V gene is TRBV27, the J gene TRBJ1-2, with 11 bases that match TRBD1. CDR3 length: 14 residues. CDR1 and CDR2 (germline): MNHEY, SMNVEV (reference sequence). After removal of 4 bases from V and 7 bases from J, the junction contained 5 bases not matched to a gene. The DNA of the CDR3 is TGTGCCAGCAGTTCCCGGGACAGGGGGACTGGCTACACCTTC. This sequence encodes CASSSRDRGTGYTF.

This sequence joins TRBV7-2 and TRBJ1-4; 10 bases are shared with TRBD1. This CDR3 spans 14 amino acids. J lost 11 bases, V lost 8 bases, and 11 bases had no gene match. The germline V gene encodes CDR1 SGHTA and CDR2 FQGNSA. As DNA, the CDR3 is TGTGCCAGCTCTCCCGGACAGGGGGTTCGGAAACTGTTTTTT. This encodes CASSPGQGVRKLFF.

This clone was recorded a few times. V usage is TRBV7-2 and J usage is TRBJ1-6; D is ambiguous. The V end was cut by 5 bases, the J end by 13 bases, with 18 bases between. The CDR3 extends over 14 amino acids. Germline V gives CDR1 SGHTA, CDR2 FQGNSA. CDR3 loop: CASSPAGSPTPLHF. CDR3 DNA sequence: TGTGCCAGCAGCCCGGCCGGGTCCCCCACCCCCCTCCACTTT. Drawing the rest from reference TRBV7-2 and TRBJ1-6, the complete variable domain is GAGVSQSPSNKVTEKGKDVELRCDPISGHTALYWYRQSLGQGLEFLIYFQGNSAPDKSGLPSDRFSAERTGGSVSTLTIQRTQQEDSAVYLCASSPAGSPTPLHFGNGTRLTVT.

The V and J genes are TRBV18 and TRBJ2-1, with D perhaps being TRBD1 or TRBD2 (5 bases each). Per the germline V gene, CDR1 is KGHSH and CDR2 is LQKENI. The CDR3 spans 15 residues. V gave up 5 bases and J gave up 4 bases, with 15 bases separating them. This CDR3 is CASSSPRQRYNEQFF. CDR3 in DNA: TGTGCCAGCTCATCCCCGAGACAGCGGTACAATGAGCAGTTCTTC.

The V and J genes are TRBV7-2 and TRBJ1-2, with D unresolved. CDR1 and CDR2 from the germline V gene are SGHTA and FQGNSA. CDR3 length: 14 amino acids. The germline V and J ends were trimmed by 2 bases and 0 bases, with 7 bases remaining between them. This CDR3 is CASSLTPANYGYTF. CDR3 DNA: TGTGCCAGCAGCTTAACGCCAGCTAACTATGGCTACACCTTC.

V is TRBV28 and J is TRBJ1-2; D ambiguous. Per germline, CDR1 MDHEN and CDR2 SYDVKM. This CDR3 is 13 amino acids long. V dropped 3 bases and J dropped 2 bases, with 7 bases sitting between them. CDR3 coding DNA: TGTGCCAGCAGTTTGTGGCCGAACTATGGCTACACCTTC. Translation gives CASSLWPNYGYTF.

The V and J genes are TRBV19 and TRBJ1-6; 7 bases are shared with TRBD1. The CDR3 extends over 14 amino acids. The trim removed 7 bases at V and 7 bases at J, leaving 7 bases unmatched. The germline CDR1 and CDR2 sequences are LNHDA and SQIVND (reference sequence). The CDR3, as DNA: TGTGCCAGTATCGCGACAGGGACCAATTCACCCCTCCACTTT. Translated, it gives CASIATGTNSPLHF. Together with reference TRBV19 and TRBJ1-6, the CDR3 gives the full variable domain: DGGITQSPKYLFRKEGQNVTLSCEQNLNHDAMYWYRQDPGQGLRLIYYSQIVNDFQKGDIAEGYSVSREKKESFPLTVTSAQKNPTAFYLCASIATGTNSPLHFGNGTRLTVT.

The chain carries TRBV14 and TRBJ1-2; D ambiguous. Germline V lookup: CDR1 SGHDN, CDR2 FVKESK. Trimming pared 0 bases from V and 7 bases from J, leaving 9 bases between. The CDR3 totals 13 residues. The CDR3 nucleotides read TGTGCCAGCAGCCAAGATCGGGCGGGTGGCTACACCTTC. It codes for CASSQDRAGGYTF.